This T cell receptor beta chain is from a study of shared clonotypes between healthy human individuals. Study summary: The study enrolled two women and a few men aged 18 to 49. Study-wide points: Relative to clonotypes present in all four donors, those not shared had lower generation probabilities. A handful of donors had around 5% of their naive CD4 clonotypes in common.

Concerning this clone: Antigen unknown.

Germline CDR1 and CDR2: MDHEN and SYDVKM. The length of the CDR3 is 13 residues. With 1 base removed from V and 6 bases from J, the gap between germline ends came to 6 bases. Method: immunoSEQ multiplex PCR; TCRdb's copy keeps in-frame clones and lacks some. Counted here are roughly 760,000 clones, roughly 70% occurring once; the ten biggest clones make up 1.5% to 2%. Sequenced: memory CD4+ T cells sorted from blood. Described subset: CD45RA-negative fraction. The receptor was derived from a young woman in good health. This chain uses TRBV28 with TRBJ1-4; no reliable D call. The CDR3 coding sequence is TGTGCCAGCAGTTTATTGGGTTATGAAAAACTGTTTTTT. Its protein is CASSLLGYEKLFF.